Each of the 32 T cell receptor beta chains below was sequenced from the same sample in a study of blood T cell repertoires in COVID-19. The repertoire was sequenced with immunoSEQ multiplex PCR; TCRdb's copy has only in-frame clones and lacks some. The data contain some 260,000 clones, approximately 89% of them seen just once; the ten biggest clones take up 10%. Material for sequencing was peripheral blood. Receptor source: a woman between 65 and 79 years old with COVID-19, enrolled during active disease.

This clone was observed a single time. The V call is TRBV7-4, the J call TRBJ2-7; 11 positions match TRBD2. The trim removed 1 base at V and 6 bases at J, leaving 8 bases unmatched. CDR1 is SGHVT, CDR2 SQSDAQ, per germline. The CDR3 totals 16 residues. Written as DNA, the CDR3 is TGTGCCAGCAGCTTAGGGGGACTAGCGGCTTACCGCGAGCAGTACTTC. Translating it yields CASSLGGLAAYREQYF.

The V and J genes are TRBV6-2 or TRBV6-3 and TRBJ2-1; a weak D match, TRBD1 (5 bases). V was cut by 4 bases and J by 8 bases, with 21 bases left in between. This CDR3 region has 16 residues. The germline CDR1 and CDR2 sequences are MNHEY and SVGEGT. In DNA form, the CDR3 reads TGTGCCAGCAGTTCCCAGGGCACCAAGGGGAATGATGAGCAGTTCTTC. This codes for CASSSQGTKGNDEQFF.

The chain links TRBV6-2 or TRBV6-3 to TRBJ2-7; D may be TRBD2 (5 bases). Germline assignment: CDR1 MNHEY and CDR2 SVGEGT. The ends were cut back, 4 bases at V and 6 bases at J, with 22 bases in the middle. The CDR3 totals 16 residues. This chain's CDR3 is CASSLGMRVVGGEQYF. The CDR3 coding sequence is TGTGCCAGCAGTTTGGGGATGAGGGTGGTTGGAGGCGAGCAGTACTTC.

The CDR3 loop reads CATTRGGGTEAFF. DNA of the CDR3: TGTGCCACCACCCGGGGAGGGGGCACTGAAGCTTTCTTT. This chain connects TRBV25-1 to TRBJ1-1; possible D gene TRBD1, 6 bases. With 10 bases removed from V and 4 bases from J, the gap between germline ends came to 16 bases. The CDR3 is made up of 13 amino acids. Germline V gene lookup returns CDR1 MGHDK and CDR2 SYGVNS.

The CDR3 here is CASSPYVDFGYTF. The CDR3 DNA follows: TGTGCCAGCAGTCCCTACGTTGATTTTGGCTACACCTTC. This chain uses TRBV6-5 with TRBJ1-2; D ambiguous. V dropped 5 bases and J dropped 7 bases, with 14 bases sitting between them. CDR1 and CDR2 from the germline V gene are MNHEY and SVGAGI. The CDR3 has 13 residues.

The chain is built from TRBV30 and TRBJ2-1; D gene unclear. CDR1 is GTSNPN, CDR2 SVGIG, per germline (reference sequence). The CDR3 contains 11 residues. V was cut by 4 bases and J by 8 bases, with 9 bases left in between. CDR3 loop: CAWIAGYEQFF. The CDR3 coding sequence is TGTGCCTGGATAGCTGGTTATGAGCAGTTCTTC.

V is TRBV4-3 and J is TRBJ2-7; D unclear. The CDR3 is 14 amino acids. Germline CDR1 and CDR2: LGHNA and YSLEER. V lost 0 bases and J 3 bases, leaving 9 bases between the germline ends. The CDR3 region has the DNA TGCGCCAGCAGCCAAGACAGGTCGTTCTACGAGCAGTACTTC. Translated, it gives CASSQDRSFYEQYF.

The V and J genes are TRBV9 and TRBJ1-2, with 8 bases that match TRBD1. There are 17 residues in the CDR3. Germline V gene sequence: CDR1 SGDLS, CDR2 YYNGEE. V was pared by 3 bases and J by 7 bases, with 17 bases of the junction left unmatched. The CDR3 protein is CASSATSGLGQGRGYTF. The CDR3 region has the DNA TGTGCCAGCAGCGCAACCTCCGGATTAGGACAGGGACGTGGCTACACCTTC.

V is TRBV15 and J is TRBJ1-1; 9 bases agree with TRBD1. After removal of 1 base from V and 5 bases from J, the junction contained 8 bases not matched to a gene. CDR1 is LNHNV, CDR2 YYDKDF, per germline (reference sequence). The CDR3 totals 16 residues. CDR3 in amino acids: CATSRGRDRAYTEAFF. The CDR3 DNA is TGTGCCACCAGCAGAGGACGGGACAGGGCTTATACTGAAGCTTTCTTT.

The chain carries TRBV28 and TRBJ1-2, with a possible D match to TRBD1 (5 bases). V was clipped by 5 bases and J by 4 bases, with 14 bases between them. CDR3 size: 14 residues. Germline V gene sequence: CDR1 MDHEN, CDR2 SYDVKM. The CDR3 DNA reads TGTGCCAGCAGTCCCCGGGGGGACGGCTATGGCTACACCTTC. Protein product: CASSPRGDGYGYTF.

The rearrangement links TRBV3-1 (or the pseudogene TRBV3-2) to TRBJ2-1; 12 bases are shared with TRBD2. CDR1 LGHDT and CDR2 YNNKEL come from the germline V gene (reference sequence). V lost 8 bases and J lost 5; bases outside the gene matches: 4. The CDR3 is 14 residues long. The CDR3: CASVGLAGNNEQFF. The CDR3 region has the DNA TGTGCCAGCGTCGGACTAGCGGGAAACAATGAGCAGTTCTTC.

V usage is TRBV28 and J usage is TRBJ2-5; 15 bases agree with TRBD2. Per germline, CDR1 MDHEN and CDR2 SYDVKM. This CDR3 is 15 amino acids long. The trim removed 5 bases at V and 4 bases at J, leaving 2 bases unmatched. The CDR3 DNA reads as TGTGCCAGCAGTCAGGGACTAGCGGGAGGAGAGACCCAGTACTTC. Translated, it gives CASSQGLAGGETQYF.

The genes are TRBV5-4 and TRBJ2-7; 11 positions match TRBD2. J was trimmed by 3 bases and V by 4 bases; bases with no gene match: 6. Looked up from germline, CDR1 is SGHNT and CDR2 is YYREEE (reference sequence). The CDR3 has 15 amino acids. CDR3 sequence reads: CASSHTGTSGYEQYF. Written as DNA, the CDR3 is TGTGCCAGCAGCCACACCGGGACTAGCGGCTACGAGCAGTACTTC.

The rearrangement links TRBV5-6 to TRBJ2-6; no clear D gene. Per the germline V gene, CDR1 is SGHDT and CDR2 is YYEEEE. The CDR3 length is 17 residues. V was pared by 1 base and J by 0 bases, with 11 bases between. The CDR3: CASSLFAVHSGANVLTF. The CDR3, as DNA: TGTGCCAGCAGCTTGTTTGCAGTACACTCTGGGGCCAACGTCCTGACTTTC.

This rearrangement joins TRBV5-1 to TRBJ2-1; 9 nucleotides line up with TRBD1. Trimming cost V 0 bases and J 6 bases; bases outside gene matches: 4. The CDR3 totals 15 residues. The V gene's germline CDR1 is SGHRS and CDR2 YFSETQ. The CDR3 loop reads CASSLGQGVTNEQFF. CDR3 coding DNA: TGCGCCAGCAGCTTGGGACAGGGGGTCACCAATGAGCAGTTCTTC. Together with reference TRBV5-1 and TRBJ2-1, the CDR3 gives the full variable domain: KAGVTQTPRYLIKTRGQQVTLSCSPISGHRSVSWYQQTPGQGLQFLFEYFSETQRNKGNFPGRFSGRQFSNSRSEMNVSTLELGDSALYLCASSLGQGVTNEQFFGPGTRLTVL.

In its sample, this clone was seen a few times. The chain uses TRBV3-1 (or the pseudogene TRBV3-2) and TRBJ2-1, with 9 bases identical to TRBD2. Per germline, CDR1 LGHDT and CDR2 YNNKEL (reference sequence). The J segment lost 9 bases and the V segment lost 2 bases, leaving 5 bases of the junction unmatched. CDR3 length: 14 residues. CDR3 nucleotide sequence: TGTGCCAGCAGCCAAATAGCGGGAGTAGTTGAGCAGTTCTTC. It is translated as CASSQIAGVVEQFF.

The rearrangement links TRBV6-5 to TRBJ1-6; D possibly corresponds to TRBD1 (5 bases). Germline assignment: CDR1 MNHEY and CDR2 SVGAGI. Trimming shortened V by 11 bases and J by 6 bases, and 17 bases separated the two germline ends. This CDR3 has 14 residues. The CDR3 coding sequence is TGTGCCTCGTCCATGGGGCAGCGTAATTCACCCCTCCACTTT. Translation gives CASSMGQRNSPLHF.

The V gene is TRBV7-9, the J gene TRBJ2-7; weak D call: TRBD1 (5 bases). Trimming removed 4 bases from V and 3 bases from J, with 19 bases in between. The CDR3 spans 16 residues. Germline CDR1 is SEHNR and CDR2 is FQNEAQ (reference sequence). The CDR3 DNA is TGTGCCAGCAGCTCCGGGTGGGGCAGGGCCCGCTACGAGCAGTACTTC. Protein product: CASSSGWGRARYEQYF.

The chain carries TRBV5-1 and TRBJ1-4; D perhaps matches TRBD1 (6 bases). Trimming shortened V by 0 bases and J by 8 bases, and 8 bases separated the two germline ends. CDR1 is SGHRS, CDR2 YFSETQ, per germline. This CDR3 is 13 amino acids long. The CDR3 DNA reads TGCGCCAGCAGCTTGGGCAGGGGAGAAAAACTGTTTTTT. It codes for CASSLGRGEKLFF.

The count of this clone is one. The rearrangement joins TRBV2 to TRBJ2-1; 9 bases match TRBD1. The ends lost 6 bases at V and 4 bases at J; junction bases unmatched: 1. In germline, CDR1 is SNHLY, CDR2 FYNNEI. This CDR3 is 13 amino acids long. CDR3: CASRGQGYNEQFF. As DNA, the CDR3 is TGTGCCAGCAGGGGACAGGGATACAATGAGCAGTTCTTC.

V gene TRBV10-3 combines with J gene TRBJ2-7, with D maybe TRBD2 (5 bases). V was pared by 4 bases and J by 6 bases, with 7 bases between. There are 11 residues in the CDR3. The germline V gene has CDR1 ENHRY and CDR2 SYGVKD. The CDR3 sequence is CAISAAGEQYF. CDR3 DNA sequence: TGTGCCATCAGTGCCGCGGGCGAGCAGTACTTC.

This clone has more than one count but fewer than ten. This chain connects TRBV28 to TRBJ2-7; TRBD2 aligns across 8 bases. This CDR3 is built from 13 residues. V shed 9 bases, J shed 1 base, and the junction held 5 bases outside the gene matches. CDR1 MDHEN and CDR2 SYDVKM come from the germline V gene. The CDR3 reads CASMIAGSYEQYF. The CDR3 coding sequence is TGTGCCAGTATGATAGCGGGATCCTACGAGCAGTACTTC.

The chain employs TRBV19 and TRBJ2-2; D may be TRBD2 (6 bases). V was pared by 5 bases and J by 0 bases, with 16 bases between. The CDR3 consists of 17 residues. Germline values: CDR1 LNHDA, CDR2 SQIVND (reference sequence). The CDR3 sequence is CASSPRPAGPNTGELFF. CDR3 sequence (DNA): TGTGCCAGTAGTCCTCGCCCTGCGGGACCGAACACCGGGGAGCTGTTTTTT.

The CDR3 DNA reads TGTGCCAGTAGTATACCCAGGGGAAGGAACACTGAAGCTTTCTTT. Translation: CASSIPRGRNTEAFF. The chain joins TRBV19 to TRBJ1-1; D may be TRBD1 (6 bases). Between the trimmed V and J ends, which lost 2 bases and 1 base, there was a span of 11 bases. Germline V gene lookup returns CDR1 LNHDA and CDR2 SQIVND (reference sequence). The CDR3 spans 15 residues.

The chain employs TRBV5-1 and TRBJ1-1, with 7 positions matching TRBD1. The CDR3 length is 15 residues. J gave up 6 bases and V 4 bases, and 12 bases lay outside the gene matches. Germline CDR1 reads SGHRS; CDR2 reads YFSETQ. In DNA, the CDR3 is TGCGCCAGCAGCCCTGGGACAGCCGGTAGGGCTGAAGCTTTCTTT. Its protein is CASSPGTAGRAEAFF.

The J gene is TRBJ2-7, the V gene TRBV30; tentative D call: TRBD1 (6 bases). Germline V gene data show CDR1 as GTSNPN and CDR2 as SVGIG (reference sequence). CDR3 length: 13 amino acids. V lost 7 bases, J lost 2 bases, and 15 bases lay in between. The DNA for the CDR3 is TGTGCCTCCCGAACTAGGGGGACCTACGAGCAGTACTTC. It yields the protein CASRTRGTYEQYF.

This chain joins TRBV19 and TRBJ2-1; D is ambiguous. CDR1 is LNHDA and CDR2 is SQIVND in the germline V gene (reference sequence). CDR3 length: 15 residues. The V end lost 5 bases, the J end lost 0 bases, and 11 bases lay between the germline ends. This CDR3 is CASSSPSSSYNEQFF. The DNA of the CDR3 is TGTGCCAGTAGTTCCCCCTCGAGCTCCTACAATGAGCAGTTCTTC.

Regarding this clone: At one end, the junction sequence differs from germline, possibly due to a read error. The CDR3 sequence is CASRLAGTSVNF. CDR3 nucleotides: TGTGCCAGCAGGTTAGCCGGGACTAGCGTAAACTTC. The rearrangement joins TRBV12-3 or TRBV12-4 to TRBJ2-7; 10 bases agree with TRBD2. The CDR3 length is 12 residues.

This chain uses TRBV7-2 with TRBJ2-3; D ambiguous. Germline values: CDR1 SGHTA, CDR2 FQGNSA. Trimming removed 3 bases from V and 0 bases from J, with 13 bases in between. The CDR3 consists of 16 residues. The CDR3 sequence is CASSLYRRASTDTQYF. The CDR3 DNA reads as TGTGCCAGCAGCTTGTATCGGAGAGCCAGCACAGATACGCAGTATTTT.

The CDR3 DNA sequence: TGTGCCAGCAGACCTAGGACAGGGAGAGGAACTGAAGCTTTCTTT. Translation gives CASRPRTGRGTEAFF. The J gene is TRBJ1-1, the V gene TRBV6-2 or TRBV6-3, with TRBD1 matching 8 bases. Per germline, CDR1 MNHEY and CDR2 SVGEGT. This CDR3 spans 15 amino acids. Trimming removed 6 bases from V and 5 bases from J; junction bases left unmatched: 11.

The chain combines TRBV10-1 with TRBJ2-1; TRBD1 agrees at 8 bases. Germline V gene data show CDR1 as WNHNN and CDR2 as SYGVQD (reference sequence). With 9 bases clipped from V and 2 bases from J, the junction kept 3 bases outside the gene matches. The CDR3 is 13 residues long. The DNA for the CDR3 is TGCGCCAGTGGGGACAGGACCTACAATGAGCAGTTCTTC. Residues: CASGDRTYNEQFF.

V gene TRBV4-2 combines with J gene TRBJ2-1; TRBD2 agrees at 8 bases. The junction had 7 bases not matched to a gene; V was cut back by 0 bases and J by 6 bases. CDR1 and CDR2 from the germline V gene are LGHNA and YNFKEQ. The CDR3 length is 16 residues. CDR3 sequence reads: CASSQEGGRSLNEQFF. CDR3 in DNA: TGTGCCAGCAGCCAAGAGGGCGGGAGGTCCCTCAATGAGCAGTTCTTC.